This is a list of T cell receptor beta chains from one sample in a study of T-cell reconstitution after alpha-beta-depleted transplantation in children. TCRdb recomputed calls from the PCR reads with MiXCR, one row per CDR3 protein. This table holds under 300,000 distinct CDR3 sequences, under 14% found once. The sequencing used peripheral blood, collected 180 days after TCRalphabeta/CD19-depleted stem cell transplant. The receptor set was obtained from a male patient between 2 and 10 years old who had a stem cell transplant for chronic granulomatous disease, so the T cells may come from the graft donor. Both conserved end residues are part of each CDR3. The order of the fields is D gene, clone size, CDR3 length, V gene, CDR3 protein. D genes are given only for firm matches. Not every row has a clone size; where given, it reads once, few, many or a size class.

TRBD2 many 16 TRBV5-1 CASSAYSGGGKNIQYF
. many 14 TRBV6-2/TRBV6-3 CASSSPGLDTEAFF
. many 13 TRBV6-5 CASSDSGGEGYTF
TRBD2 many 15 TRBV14 CASSRGLATGYEQYF
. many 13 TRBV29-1 CSALRQLGETQYF
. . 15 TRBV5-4 CSSSLVYGIGQPQHF
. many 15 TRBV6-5 CASSYGHPSTDTQYF
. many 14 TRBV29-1 CSVGGAGGTYEQYF
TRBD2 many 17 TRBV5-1 CASTGLAGGPLGDEQFF
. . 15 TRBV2 CASSIPRGPNNEQFF
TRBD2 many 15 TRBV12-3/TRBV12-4 CASSLILAGNNEQFF
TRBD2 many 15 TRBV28 CASSDPSGRRETQYF
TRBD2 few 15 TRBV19 CASRGTAAGVYEQYF
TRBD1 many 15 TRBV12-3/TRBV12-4 CASSLVTGVSYEQYF
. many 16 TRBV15 CATSREGPSVPNEQFF
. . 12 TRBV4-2 CASSWGAGEQFF
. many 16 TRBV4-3 CASSQDLRGWNYGYTF
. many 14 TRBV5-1 CASSSNRASYEQYF
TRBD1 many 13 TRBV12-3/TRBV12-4 CASSSHRGYEQFF
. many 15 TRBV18 CASSPDRGLYNEQFF
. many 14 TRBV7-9 CASSLAGISYEQYF
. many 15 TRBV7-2 CASSSFGSGANVLTF
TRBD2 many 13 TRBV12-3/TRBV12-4 CASLRLAGNEQFF
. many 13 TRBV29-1 CSALRTDTDTQYF
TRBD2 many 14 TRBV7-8 CASSSTSGGPRQFF
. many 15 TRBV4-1 CASSQVGSGANVLTF
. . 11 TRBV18 CASSKGSEAFF
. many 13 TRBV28 CASSLEVPYEQYF
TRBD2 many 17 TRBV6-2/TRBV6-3 CASRSLLAGGPTDTQYF
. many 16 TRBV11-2 CASSPQTRPSTDTQYF
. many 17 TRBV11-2 CASSLSGPSSYNSPLHF
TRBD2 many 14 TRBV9 CASSARGEGSEQYF
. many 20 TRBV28 CASSPSLSFYGSIGANVLTF
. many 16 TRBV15 CATSSEPGLGSDTQYF
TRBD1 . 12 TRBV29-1 CSVGRGPGELFF
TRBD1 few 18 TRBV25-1 CASSEFLSVGQGDDGYTF
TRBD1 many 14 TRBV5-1 CASRQGRYTGELFF
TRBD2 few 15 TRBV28 CASSFRASGRAGQYF
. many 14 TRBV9 CASSVGGIGNEQFF
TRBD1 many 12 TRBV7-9 CASTTGVNIQYF
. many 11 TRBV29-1 CSVKRTETQYF
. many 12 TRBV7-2 CASSTDTDTQYF
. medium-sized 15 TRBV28 CASSFSRFRGETQYF
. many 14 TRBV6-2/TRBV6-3 CASTKTGLNTEAFF
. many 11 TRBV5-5 CASSLPFLTFF
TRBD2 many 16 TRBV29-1 CSAAGTTVGSYNEQFF
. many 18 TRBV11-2 CASSLGGAMGFRPNEQFF
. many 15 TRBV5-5 CASSLPTGTRDEAFF
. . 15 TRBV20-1 CSARDFAGEAYEQYF
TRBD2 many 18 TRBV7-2 CASSLAPFGRANTGELFF
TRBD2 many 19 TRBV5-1 CASSTQLAGGPTGTDTQYF
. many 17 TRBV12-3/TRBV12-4 CASSLDMGEGYNSPLHF
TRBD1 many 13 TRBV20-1 CSATGTATYEQYF